These T cell receptor beta chains were read from a single sample in a study of shared clonotypes between healthy human individuals. Clones were read by immunoSEQ multiplex PCR, and TCRdb kept only the in-frame ones, dropping some. This table has about 560,000 clones, just over 75% appearing once. What was sequenced was PBMCs. The receptors originated from a woman aged 40 to 50 in good health. Some clones in this sample may be carry-over from other donors' samples. Each CDR3 is given with its conserved first and last residue. A D gene is named only where the DNA matches it firmly. A clone size is listed for some rows: how often the clone was seen (once, few, many), or a class if it is expanded.

d_gene	abundance	v_gene	j_gene	CDR3aa	CDR3nt
.	.	TRBV6-6	TRBJ1-4	CASSYSRPGFGEKLFF	TGTGCCAGCAGTTACTCTCGGCCAGGCTTTGGGGAAAAACTGTTTTTT
.	.	TRBV28	TRBJ2-5	CASSVTTPGTQYF	TGTGCCAGCAGCGTCACCACCCCCGGGACCCAGTACTTC
.	.	TRBV7-9	TRBJ1-5	CASSIWDYNQPQHF	TGTGCCAGCAGCATATGGGACTACAATCAGCCCCAGCATTTT
TRBD2	.	TRBV5-1	TRBJ2-1	CASSATPGGFNEQFF	TGCGCCAGCAGCGCGACTCCGGGGGGTTTCAATGAGCAGTTCTTC
.	.	TRBV9	TRBJ2-1	CASSVSSGTILVNEQFF	TGTGCCAGCAGCGTATCGAGCGGGACAATTCTCGTCAATGAGCAGTTCTTC
TRBD1	.	TRBV30	TRBJ1-5	CAWSYGDRGQPQHF	TGTGCCTGGAGTTACGGGGACAGGGGGCAGCCCCAGCATTTT
.	once	TRBV30	TRBJ2-7	CAWSWLTAGRGEQYF	TGTGCCTGGAGTTGGTTGACAGCCGGACGTGGCGAGCAGTACTTC
TRBD2	.	TRBV9	TRBJ2-3	CASSASGSPSDTQYF	TGTGCCAGCAGCGCTAGCGGGAGCCCTTCAGATACGCAGTATTTT
TRBD2	.	TRBV28	TRBJ2-7	CASSGRLAGDYEQYF	TGTGCCAGCAGTGGACGACTAGCGGGAGACTACGAGCAGTACTTC
.	.	TRBV4-3	TRBJ2-2	CASSQARLFTGELFF	TGCGCCAGCAGCCAGGCCCGACTCTTTACCGGGGAGCTGTTTTTT
TRBD1	.	TRBV5-4	TRBJ1-1	CASSPTGGNTEAFF	TGTGCCAGCAGCCCAACAGGGGGGAACACTGAAGCTTTCTTT
.	.	TRBV19	TRBJ2-2	CASSIRGTGELFF	TGTGCCAGTAGTATTCGAGGGACCGGGGAGCTGTTTTTT
TRBD1	many	TRBV4-1	TRBJ1-1	CASSRGQGNNEAFF	TGCGCCAGCAGCCGGGGACAGGGGAACAATGAAGCTTTCTTT
.	many	TRBV28	TRBJ1-5	CASSFIRGQPQHF	TGTGCCAGCAGTTTTATTAGGGGTCAGCCCCAGCATTTT
.	once	TRBV2	TRBJ2-1	CASSEVGLRYNEQFF	TGTGCCAGCAGTGAAGTGGGACTCAGATACAATGAGCAGTTCTTC
TRBD1	.	TRBV5-8	TRBJ2-1	CASSLGTGGRSEQFF	TGTGCCAGCAGCTTAGGGACAGGGGGCAGGAGTGAGCAGTTCTTC
.	many	TRBV20-1	TRBJ2-5	CGLLSGETQYF	TGCGGACTCCTCTCTGGGGAGACCCAGTACTTC
.	.	TRBV7-2	TRBJ2-5	CASRPLGVAEETQYF	TGTGCCAGCAGGCCCCTCGGCGTAGCGGAAGAGACCCAGTACTTC